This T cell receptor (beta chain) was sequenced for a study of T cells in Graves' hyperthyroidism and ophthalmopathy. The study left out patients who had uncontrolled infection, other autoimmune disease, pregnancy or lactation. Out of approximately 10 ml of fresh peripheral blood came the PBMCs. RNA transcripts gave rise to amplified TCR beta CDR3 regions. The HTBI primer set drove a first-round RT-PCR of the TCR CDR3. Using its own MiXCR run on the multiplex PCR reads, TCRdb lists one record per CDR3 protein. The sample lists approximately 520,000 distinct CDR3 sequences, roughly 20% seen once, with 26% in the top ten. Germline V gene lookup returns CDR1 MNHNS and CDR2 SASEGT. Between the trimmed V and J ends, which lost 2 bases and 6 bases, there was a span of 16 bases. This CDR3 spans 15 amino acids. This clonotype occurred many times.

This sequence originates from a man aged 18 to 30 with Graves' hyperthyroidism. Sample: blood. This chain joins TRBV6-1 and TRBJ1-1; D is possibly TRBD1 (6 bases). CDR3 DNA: TGTGCCAGCAGTGAATCGGGCGGATCAGGGGCTGAAGCTTTCTTT. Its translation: CASSESGGSGAEAFF.